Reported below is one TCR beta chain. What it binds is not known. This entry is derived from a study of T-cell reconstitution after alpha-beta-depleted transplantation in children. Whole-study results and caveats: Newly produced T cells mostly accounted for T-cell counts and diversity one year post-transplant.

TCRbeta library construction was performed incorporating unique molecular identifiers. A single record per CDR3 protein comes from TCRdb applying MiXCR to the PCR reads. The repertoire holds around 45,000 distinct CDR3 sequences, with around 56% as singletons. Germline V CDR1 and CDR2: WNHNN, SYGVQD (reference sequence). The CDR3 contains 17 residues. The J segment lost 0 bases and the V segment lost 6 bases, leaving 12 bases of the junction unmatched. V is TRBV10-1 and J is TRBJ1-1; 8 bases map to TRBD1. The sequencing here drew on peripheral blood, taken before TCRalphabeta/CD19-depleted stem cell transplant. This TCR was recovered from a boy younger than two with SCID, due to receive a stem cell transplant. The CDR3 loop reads CASSPSRDRFMNTEAFF. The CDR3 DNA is TGCGCCAGCAGCCCTTCCCGGGACAGGTTCATGAACACTGAAGCTTTCTTT.